This is a list of T cell receptor beta chains from one sample in a study of CD8 T cells in ankylosing spondylitis. In TCRdb, the 5' RACE reads were re-called with MiXCR into one record per CDR3 protein. The sample lists approximately 540,000 distinct CDR3 sequences, roughly 12% occurring once. The sequenced sample was blood, either unsorted or a sorted T cell fraction (not recorded which). All receptors come from a male donor with ankylosing spondylitis. The CDR3 runs from the conserved cysteine through the conserved F or W.

TRBJ1-3 TRBV2 CASSERWWDRASGNTIYF
TRBJ2-1 TRBV20-1 CSASGTSGRAGNEQFF
TRBJ2-1 TRBV20-1 CSASLRGVGNEQFF
TRBJ2-5 TRBV15 CATSRDRGRAETQYF
TRBJ2-2 TRBV6-1 CASSLQGAYTGELFF
TRBJ2-2 TRBV12-3/TRBV12-4 CASSSYRDSLRGEELFF
TRBJ1-5 TRBV5-1 CASSLTWGTDQPQHF
TRBJ2-7 TRBV7-2 CASSHGPSGRGYEQYF
TRBJ2-1 TRBV7-9 CASSLTANEQFF
TRBJ2-1 TRBV6-1 CASSSITGRFYNEQFF
TRBJ2-1 TRBV12-3/TRBV12-4 CASSQSVGTANGFF
TRBJ2-3 TRBV5-1 CASSLEYGRAADTQYF
TRBJ2-1 TRBV3-1 CASSQIAGVGEQFF
TRBJ1-6 TRBV6-1 CASSEEPRISPLHF
TRBJ2-5 TRBV20-1 CSARGGTEGGETQYF
TRBJ2-2 TRBV12-3/TRBV12-4 CASSLEREGPNTGELFF
TRBJ2-1 TRBV27 CASRAFWDRKYNEQFF
TRBJ1-1 TRBV5-5 CASYREGGTEAFF
TRBJ2-7 TRBV20-1 CSATFWGRDYEQYF
TRBJ2-7 TRBV6-5 CASSYDARVYEQYF
TRBJ2-1 TRBV20-1 CSAREIQYNEQFF
TRBJ2-1 TRBV7-9 CASSHRYLRF
TRBJ2-3 TRBV20-1 CSARGLAAGTDTQYF
TRBJ2-1 TRBV7-9 CASSAPASGSHNEQFF
TRBJ2-3 TRBV4-1 CASSQERQGSVTDTQYF
TRBJ2-1 TRBV7-9 CASSLEGADYNEQFF
TRBJ1-1 TRBV5-1 CASSLDNNRRTEAFF
TRBJ2-4 TRBV20-1 CSASLDRGRENIQYF
TRBJ1-1 TRBV5-1 CASSLQGAGETEAFF
TRBJ2-6 TRBV2 CASTLAWASGANVLTF
TRBJ2-5 TRBV23-1 CASSRGKMRETQYF
TRBJ2-5 TRBV10-3 CAISAAPSGSRETQYF
TRBJ2-7 TRBV3-1 CASSPGTGPYEQYF
TRBJ1-2 TRBV20-1 CSARDLLTGGAYGYTF
TRBJ1-2 TRBV2 CASSKDADGYTF
TRBJ1-6 TRBV7-9 CASSLTGSNSPLHF
TRBJ2-4 TRBV29-1 CSVVQGRNIQYF
TRBJ2-6 TRBV20-1 CSAFAGGPGANVLTF
TRBJ2-3 TRBV12-3/TRBV12-4 CASTIASTDTQYF
TRBJ2-1 TRBV14 CASSWPGTENYNEQFF
TRBJ2-1 TRBV5-1 CASSLASGRPSPEQFF
TRBJ2-2 TRBV11-2 CASSLTGYVGELFF
TRBJ1-1 TRBV6-5 CASSLGTGLAAFF
TRBJ2-2 TRBV27 CASGDGRGWTGELFF
TRBJ1-5 TRBV20-1 CSTADSNQPQHF
TRBJ2-5 TRBV3-1 CASSQVTSGQETQYF
TRBJ2-7 TRBV20-1 CSAREGLAGSYEQYF
TRBJ1-6 TRBV5-1 CASSSKGGRDSPLHF
TRBJ1-6 TRBV19 CASNRDKQSPLHF
TRBJ1-1 TRBV5-1 CASSWDTMNTEAFF
TRBJ1-1 TRBV7-9 CASSIFRTVNTEAFF
TRBJ2-2 TRBV13 CASSVHRMVNTGELFF
TRBJ1-2 TRBV29-1 CSVEWGNGYTF
TRBJ1-4 TRBV15 CATSRQQGRVEKLFF
TRBJ2-3 TRBV10-3 CAISGQGVASGSTDTQYF
TRBJ1-5 TRBV27 CASSSKSGKGNQPQHF
TRBJ1-2 TRBV5-6 CASSFVYGYTF
TRBJ2-2 TRBV7-7 CASSPVAGGTGELFF
TRBJ2-1 TRBV3-1 CASSHLSSDRSYYNEQFF
TRBJ2-7 TRBV5-1 CASSLGHSSSYEQYF